This passage covers 22 T cell receptor beta chains from one sample sequenced in a study of Graves' ophthalmopathy and Graves' hyperthyroidism. For repertoire sequencing, the TCR beta CDR3 regions were amplified from RNA transcripts. A first-round RT-PCR used HTBI primers, followed by a second-round multiplex PCR. TCRdb ran MiXCR on the multiplex PCR reads and lists one entry per CDR3 protein. The sample yields 600,000 to 950,000 distinct CDR3 sequences, 35% to 50% seen once. The sample comprised peripheral blood. The receptors were sampled from an adult man with Graves' ophthalmopathy.

This clonotype was recorded once. The chain uses TRBV20-1 and TRBJ2-6, with 8 bases fitting TRBD1. In germline, CDR1 is DFQATT, CDR2 SNEGSKA (reference sequence). V shed 5 bases and J 0 bases; nucleotides not matched to a gene: 12. The CDR3 has 18 amino acids. CDR3 in amino acids: CSAGGQGQQSSGANVLTF. CDR3 DNA: TGCAGTGCTGGCGGACAGGGACAGCAAAGCTCTGGGGCCAACGTCCTGACTTTC.

The chain couples TRBV29-1 to TRBJ1-2, with TRBD1 as a possible D gene (5 bases). The CDR3 runs 12 residues. Germline CDR1 is SQVTM and CDR2 is ANQGSEA. V lost 0 bases and J 7 bases, leaving 9 bases between the germline ends. The CDR3, as DNA: TGCAGCGTTGAAGAAGGGGCAGGTGGCTACACCTTC. Translation gives CSVEEGAGGYTF.

Many counts were recorded for this clonotype. The gene calls are TRBV7-6 and TRBJ2-7, with D unclear. The CDR3 length is 13 residues. Germline V gene sequence: CDR1 SGHVS, CDR2 FNYEAQ. Trimming cost V 1 base and J 4 bases, with 8 bases left between them. The CDR3 coding sequence is TGTGCCAGCAGCTTAGTCGAAGAATACGAGCAGTACTTC. Translating it yields CASSLVEEYEQYF.

This clonotype showed up just once. The CDR3 does not close with the conserved phenylalanine or tryptophan, likely indicating a read error. The genes are TRBV11-2 and TRBJ1-1, with D possibly matching TRBD1 (5 bases). The V gene lost 10 bases and the J gene lost 5 bases, with 17 bases spanning the gap. This CDR3 has 13 amino acids. The V gene's germline CDR1 is SGHAT and CDR2 FQNNGV. Written as DNA, the CDR3 is TGTGCCAACCATGGGACGCCGCGGACTGAAGCTTTCTCT. As protein: CANHGTPRTEAFS.

The rearrangement joins TRBV11-2 to TRBJ2-5; D gene ambiguous. The germline V and J ends were trimmed by 4 bases and 11 bases, with 8 bases remaining between them. This CDR3 is built from 10 residues. Germline V CDR1 and CDR2: SGHAT, FQNNGV. CDR3 sequence reads: CASSWGYQYF. CDR3 sequence (DNA): TGTGCCAGCAGCTGGGGATATCAGTACTTC. The whole variable domain, remainder taken from reference TRBV11-2 and TRBJ2-5, is EAGVAQSPRYKIIEKRQSVAFWCNPISGHATLYWYQQILGQGPKLLIQFQNNGVVDDSQLPKDRFSAERLKGVDSTLKIQPAKLEDSAVYLCASSWGYQYFGPGTRLLVL.

CDR3 DNA: TGCAGCGTGGGGTTCGGCGGAGGGGAGCAGTACTTC. Protein: CSVGFGGGEQYF. This chain connects TRBV29-1 to TRBJ2-7, with D tentatively TRBD2 (6 bases). The CDR3 runs to 12 residues. V lost 6 bases, J lost 7 bases, and 16 bases lay in between. Germline loops: CDR1 SQVTM, CDR2 ANQGSEA.

The V gene is TRBV4-3, the J gene TRBJ2-7; 7 nucleotides agree with TRBD2. The CDR3 is 18 amino acids. With 0 bases clipped from V and 3 bases from J, the junction kept 14 bases outside the gene matches. Germline V CDR1 and CDR2: LGHNA, YSLEER. CDR3 sequence: CASSQDLAGRVSFYEQYF. The CDR3 DNA reads as TGCGCCAGCAGCCAAGATCTGGCTGGGAGGGTCTCGTTCTACGAGCAGTACTTC.

This clonotype has only a few counts. The chain joins TRBV11-2 to TRBJ2-2; 8 positions match TRBD2. Unmatched junction bases numbered 8, after V lost 6 bases and J lost 5 bases. Germline V gene sequence: CDR1 SGHAT, CDR2 FQNNGV. The CDR3 spans 15 residues. The CDR3 DNA reads TGTGCCAGCAGTCATTGGACTAGCCGAACCGGGGAGCTGTTTTTT. Its translation: CASSHWTSRTGELFF.

This clonotype came up a few times. The chain employs TRBV9 and TRBJ2-3; D remains unclear. The CDR3 runs to 14 residues. Between the trimmed V and J ends, which lost 3 bases and 0 bases, there was a span of 8 bases. Germline CDR1 is SGDLS and CDR2 is YYNGEE. The CDR3 sequence: CASSAARSTDTQYF. The CDR3 DNA sequence: TGTGCCAGCAGCGCAGCGAGGAGCACAGATACGCAGTATTTT.

This chain uses TRBV7-3 with TRBJ1-1, with no clear D. Per germline, CDR1 SGHTA and CDR2 FQGTGA. V lost 6 bases, J lost 1 base, and 9 bases lay in between. This CDR3 has 13 amino acids. The CDR3 DNA reads TGTGCCAGCAGGTTAGCCGGGAACACTGAAGCTTTCTTT. It codes for CASRLAGNTEAFF.

The chain links TRBV7-9 to TRBJ2-7; 12 bases align to TRBD2. The germline V gene has CDR1 SEHNR and CDR2 FQNEAQ (reference sequence). With 4 bases clipped from V and 5 bases from J, the junction kept 6 bases outside the gene matches. This CDR3 comprises 15 residues. Written as DNA, the CDR3 is TGTGCCAGCAGCTCCTGGACTAGCGGGATGAACGAGCAGTACTTC. Amino acids: CASSSWTSGMNEQYF.

This clonotype has ten or more counts. V usage is TRBV12-3 or TRBV12-4 and J usage is TRBJ2-5; D uncertain. The CDR3 spans 14 residues. Trimming stripped 5 bases from V and 1 base from J, with 11 bases between. The CDR3 loop is CASSPDGLQETQYF. CDR3 in DNA: TGTGCCAGCAGTCCCGATGGCCTCCAAGAGACCCAGTACTTC.

This clonotype has only a few counts. This chain links TRBV19 with TRBJ2-7, with TRBD2 matching over 9 bases. The V segment lost 6 bases and the J segment 0 bases; nucleotides outside the gene matches: 6. This CDR3 is built from 15 residues. Germline V lookup: CDR1 LNHDA, CDR2 SQIVND (reference sequence). CDR3: CASSILAGSSYEQYF. CDR3 coding DNA: TGTGCCAGTAGCATACTAGCGGGTTCCTCCTACGAGCAGTACTTC.

This clonotype was seen ten or more times. The rearrangement joins TRBV7-8 to TRBJ2-7, with D uncertain. Trimming took off 7 bases at V and 0 bases at J, with 10 bases between the two ends. This CDR3 comprises 13 residues. Germline V CDR1 and CDR2: SGHVS, FQNEAQ. For the CDR3, the DNA is TGTGCCAGCACCGGGCGCAGCTCCTACGAGCAGTACTTC. It codes for CASTGRSSYEQYF.

This clonotype was counted between two and nine times. The chain recombines TRBV29-1 with TRBJ2-5; 7 nucleotides align to TRBD1. Germline trimming cut 8 bases from V and 5 bases from J; bases unmatched to any gene: 2. The CDR3 is 10 residues long. Germline values: CDR1 SQVTM, CDR2 ANQGSEA. In DNA, the CDR3 is TGCAGCTTACAGGGGGAGACCCAGTACTTC. Residues: CSLQGETQYF. The full variable domain, rest sourced from reference TRBV29-1 and TRBJ2-5, is SAVISQKPSRDICQRGTSLTIQCQVDSQVTMMFWYRQQPGQSLTLIATANQGSEATYESGFVIDKFPISRPNLTFSTLTVSNMSPEDSSIYLCSLQGETQYFGPGTRLLVL.

This clonotype has a handful of counts. The chain has TRBV2 and TRBJ2-7; TRBD1 matches at 9 bases. From germline, CDR1 is SNHLY and CDR2 FYNNEI. The CDR3 runs 14 residues. After removal of 6 bases from V and 1 base from J, the junction contained 4 bases not matched to a gene. For the CDR3, the DNA is TGTGCCAGCAGGGGACAGGGTGAATCCTACGAGCAGTACTTC. Translating gives CASRGQGESYEQYF.

Details on this clonotype: A much larger clone is a single base away; this may be a read error. The chain employs TRBV15 and TRBJ2-5; D perhaps matches TRBD2 (6 bases). The CDR3 contains 15 residues. Germline V gives CDR1 LNHNV, CDR2 YYDKDF (reference sequence). CDR3 region: CATGRDRAGRETQYF. For the CDR3, the DNA is TGTGCCACCGGCAGAGATAGAGCAGGGAGGGAGACCCAGTACTTC.

This clonotype was recorded many times. V usage is TRBV20-1 and J usage is TRBJ1-1; 11 bases fit TRBD1. Germline CDR1 and CDR2: DFQATT and SNEGSKA (reference sequence). Germline trimming cut 6 bases from V and 4 bases from J; bases unmatched to any gene: 4. This CDR3 has 13 residues. This chain's CDR3 is CSARTGGITEAFF. CDR3 coding DNA: TGCAGTGCGAGGACAGGGGGCATCACTGAAGCTTTCTTT.

This chain links TRBV15 with TRBJ1-6; D not resolved. This CDR3 is built from 15 residues. V was clipped by 0 bases and J by 2 bases, with 5 bases between them. Germline CDR1 reads LNHNV; CDR2 reads YYDKDF (reference sequence). This CDR3 reads CATSRDRTYNSPLHF. The CDR3 coding sequence is TGTGCCACCAGCAGAGATCGGACCTATAATTCACCCCTCCACTTT.

This chain uses TRBV20-1 with TRBJ2-6; D perhaps matches TRBD1 (6 bases). Germline CDR1 DFQATT, CDR2 SNEGSKA (reference sequence). The CDR3 runs to 16 residues. V was shortened by 4 bases and J by 3 bases, with 16 bases between the two germline ends. DNA for the CDR3: TGCAGTGCTAACGGGGCAGGGGTATTTGGGGCCAACGTCCTGACTTTC. Its translation: CSANGAGVFGANVLTF.

This clonotype was picked up many times. The chain couples TRBV20-1 to TRBJ2-7; D unresolved. Trimming stripped 0 bases from V and 3 bases from J, with 6 bases between. This CDR3 has 12 amino acids. Germline V gene data show CDR1 as DFQATT and CDR2 as SNEGSKA (reference sequence). CDR3 residues: CSARDRIYEQYF. CDR3 coding DNA: TGCAGTGCTAGAGACAGGATCTACGAGCAGTACTTC.

Many counts were recorded for this clonotype. The V and J genes are TRBV24-1 and TRBJ2-5; tentatively, D is TRBD1 or TRBD2 (6 bases each). This CDR3 region has 14 residues. V lost 9 bases to trimming and J lost 6 bases, with 19 bases between them. Germline assignment: CDR1 KGHDR and CDR2 SFDVKD. The CDR3 nucleotides are TGTGCCACCCAAAGGGACGGAGGGGGGAAGACCCAGTACTTC. Protein product: CATQRDGGGKTQYF.